This T cell receptor (beta chain) was captured in a study of T cell responses to AZD1222 COVID-19 vaccine. Study-wide findings and caveats: Vaccine-associated CD4 TCRs spanned spike, dominant at 160-218 and 743-854.

Only in-frame clones appear in the TCRdb table, and some are missing; sequencing was by immunoSEQ multiplex PCR. The sample consists of approximately 170,000 clones, 75% to 90% of them appearing once. On this clone itself: Its antigen is currently unknown.

Looked up from germline, CDR1 is ENHRY and CDR2 is SYGVKD. Trimming cost V 4 bases and J 0 bases; bases outside gene matches: 0. The CDR3 sequence is 15 residues long. J is TRBJ2-7 and V is TRBV10-3, with TRBD2 matching over 13 bases. Specimen: peripheral blood, collected on day 0 of AZD1222 vaccination. The receptor comes from an adult in good health. This CDR3 is CAISGTSGGSYEQYF. As DNA, the CDR3 is TGTGCCATCAGTGGGACTAGCGGGGGCTCCTACGAGCAGTACTTC.